The entry that follows covers one T cell receptor (beta chain) sequence. The antigen remains undetermined. This PCR relied on a set of 60 Vbeta primers and 13 Jbeta primers. The assay was immunoSEQ multiplex PCR, and TCRdb's table has in-frame clones only and misses some. The sample lists roughly 84,000 clones; around 79% were seen once. This entry belongs to a study of cytomegalovirus exposure and HLA in healthy donors. The CDR3 is made up of 12 amino acids. V was clipped by 7 bases and J by 4 bases, with 10 bases between them. The germline gives CDR1 SNHLY, CDR2 FYNNEI. Notes on the study in general: V- and J-gene trimming in TCR beta was tied to a missense DCLRE1C variant by an analysis performed later.

The receptor was isolated from a male donor in good health and CMV-seropositive. The V gene is TRBV2, the J gene TRBJ2-5, with D possibly matching TRBD2 (5 bases). The specimen was PBMCs. The CDR3: CASTGVIETQYF. Written as DNA, the CDR3 is TGTGCCAGCACCGGGGTGATAGAGACCCAGTACTTC.